Following are 14 T cell receptor beta chains from one sample sequenced in a study of blood T cell repertoires in COVID-19. Generated by immunoSEQ multiplex PCR, the TCRdb table keeps only in-frame clones and is missing some. This table holds approximately 150,000 clones, over 65% found once. Sequencing used peripheral blood. These TCRs come from a man between 65 and 85 years old with acute or convalescent COVID-19.

This chain connects TRBV24-1 to TRBJ2-2; D gene uncertain. The germline gives CDR1 KGHDR, CDR2 SFDVKD. With 1 base removed from V and 0 bases from J, the gap between germline ends came to 8 bases. There are 16 residues in the CDR3. In DNA form, the CDR3 reads TGTGCCACCAGTGATTTCCCAGGCCCGAACACCGGGGAGCTGTTTTTT. Amino acids: CATSDFPGPNTGELFF.

The chain has TRBV23-1 and TRBJ1-3; TRBD1 aligns across 9 bases. TRBV23-1 is classed as an ORF, of uncertain function. V gave up 6 bases and J gave up 3 bases; unmatched junction bases: 12. The CDR3 has 17 amino acids. The CDR3 here is CASRPREQGAGGNTIYF. DNA for the CDR3: TGCGCCAGCAGGCCCAGGGAACAGGGGGCAGGTGGAAACACCATATATTTT.

The chain uses TRBV5-6 and TRBJ1-4; TRBD1 might be the D (5 bases). The V gene's germline CDR1 is SGHDT and CDR2 YYEEEE. The CDR3 loop spans 15 amino acids. The V and J ends lost 0 bases and 5 bases respectively, with 11 bases between them. CDR3 protein: CASSLVQGLNEKLFF. In nucleotides, the CDR3 is TGTGCCAGCAGCTTGGTTCAGGGTCTGAATGAAAAACTGTTTTTT.

This clone was observed a single time. The J gene is TRBJ2-7, the V gene TRBV7-9, with TRBD1 matching over 9 bases. The V and J ends lost 4 bases and 2 bases, in that order; junction bases with no gene match: 3. Germline assignment: CDR1 SEHNR and CDR2 FQNEAQ (reference sequence). The CDR3 covers 14 residues. CDR3 region: CASSWGTGPYEQYF. DNA of the CDR3: TGTGCCAGCAGCTGGGGGACAGGGCCCTACGAGCAGTACTTC.

V gene TRBV21-1 combines with J gene TRBJ2-3; the table's D call, TRBD1, was not checked against the DNA. TRBV21-1 is a recognized pseudogene. The CDR3 length is 13 residues. The CDR3 nucleotides are TGTGCCAGCAGCCTGAGGACAGCAGATACGCAGTATTTT. Protein product: CASSLRTADTQYF.

This clone appeared once. This chain joins TRBV20-1 and TRBJ1-5; maybe TRBD1 (6 bases). V lost 3 bases to trimming and J lost 2 bases, with 14 bases between them. The CDR3 has 15 amino acids. Germline V CDR1 and CDR2: DFQATT, SNEGSKA (reference sequence). CDR3 DNA: TGCAGTGCTAGTACGGGGGGCAGGGGCAATCAGCCCCAGCATTTT. This gives the protein CSASTGGRGNQPQHF.

The chain links TRBV18 to TRBJ1-5; no clear D gene. Trimming shortened V by 4 bases and J by 2 bases, and 9 bases separated the two germline ends. The CDR3 loop spans 14 amino acids. Germline CDR1 and CDR2: KGHSH and LQKENI. Here the CDR3 reads CASSQGGGNQPQHF. The CDR3, as DNA: TGTGCCAGCTCACAGGGCGGGGGCAATCAGCCCCAGCATTTT.

The chain is built from TRBV6-1 and TRBJ1-3; no firm D call. This CDR3 region has 15 residues. Germline assignment: CDR1 MNHNS and CDR2 SASEGT. The V gene lost 0 bases and the J gene lost 2 bases, with 8 bases spanning the gap. The CDR3 spells CASSEAPGTGNTIYF. DNA for the CDR3: TGTGCCAGCAGTGAAGCGCCAGGTACTGGAAACACCATATATTTT.

The chain joins TRBV6-5 to TRBJ1-4, with a tentative D call TRBD1 (6 bases). The CDR3 totals 15 residues. Trimming stripped 1 base from V and 2 bases from J, with 8 bases between. The germline V gene encodes CDR1 MNHEY and CDR2 SVGAGI. CDR3 protein: CASSYLGQTNEKLFF. CDR3 in DNA: TGTGCCAGCAGTTACTTAGGACAGACTAATGAAAAACTGTTTTTT.

The rearrangement links TRBV12-3 or TRBV12-4 to TRBJ2-7; 7 bases map to TRBD1. The V and J ends lost 6 bases and 3 bases, in that order; junction bases with no gene match: 2. CDR3 size: 12 residues. The CDR3 nucleotides are TGTGCCAGCAGCCCAGGGGGCTACGAGCAGTACTTC. This encodes CASSPGGYEQYF.

The rearrangement links TRBV10-2 to TRBJ1-2; TRBD1 matches 9 bases. The CDR3 is 16 amino acids. V lost 6 bases to trimming and J lost 7 bases; unmatched junction nucleotides: 15. The germline V gene has CDR1 WSHSY and CDR2 SAAADI. The CDR3 region has the DNA TGCGCCAGCAGAGCGGGACAGGGAATACCGGCAGGTGGCTACACCTTC. The encoded protein is CASRAGQGIPAGGYTF.

The chain joins TRBV10-3 to TRBJ2-1, with a weak D call TRBD2 (5 bases). This CDR3 spans 17 amino acids. Per germline, CDR1 ENHRY and CDR2 SYGVKD. The V end was cut by 0 bases, the J end by 4 bases, with 16 bases between. The CDR3 region has the DNA TGTGCCATCAGTGAGTCGATGTCAGCGGCCGATTACAATGAGCAGTTCTTC. This codes for CAISESMSAADYNEQFF.

The CDR3 DNA follows: TGTGCCAGTAGTATATCCCGAGGGGCGGGATCCTACAATGAGCAGTTCTTC. Its translation: CASSISRGAGSYNEQFF. This chain links TRBV19 with TRBJ2-1; tentatively, D is TRBD2 (6 bases). CDR3 length: 17 amino acids. Deletions cut 2 bases from V and 1 base from J, with 15 bases between. Germline values: CDR1 LNHDA, CDR2 SQIVND (reference sequence). Drawing the rest from reference TRBV19 and TRBJ2-1, the complete variable domain is DGGITQSPKYLFRKEGQNVTLSCEQNLNHDAMYWYRQDPGQGLRLIYYSQIVNDFQKGDIAEGYSVSREKKESFPLTVTSAQKNPTAFYLCASSISRGAGSYNEQFFGPGTRLTVL.

V usage is TRBV6-1 and J usage is TRBJ1-6; 10 bases agree with TRBD1. Germline-derived CDR1 and CDR2 are MNHNS and SASEGT. V gave up 2 bases and J gave up 10 bases; unmatched junction bases: 5. The CDR3 length is 15 residues. CDR3 amino acids: CASSELTGGGSPLHF. The DNA of the CDR3 is TGTGCCAGCAGTGAACTGACAGGGGGCGGGTCACCCCTCCACTTT.